This record looks at one T cell receptor (beta chain) sequence and its context. The germline V gene encodes CDR1 MNHEY and CDR2 SVGEGT. The CDR3 loop spans 12 amino acids. Trimming cost V 2 bases and J 4 bases, with 3 bases left between them. This record belongs to a study of T cell responses to AZD1222 COVID-19 vaccine. On the study more broadly: Some second doses came at about 4 weeks and others at about 12 weeks; these were pooled.

Data came from immunoSEQ multiplex PCR; TCRdb stores just in-frame clones and leaves some out. The top ten hold more than 9% of the sample, which has 100,000 to 150,000 clones, roughly 86% seen once. The origin of this receptor is an adult in good health. The sample in question was peripheral blood, obtained on day 0 of AZD1222 vaccination. The chain recombines TRBV6-2 or TRBV6-3 with TRBJ1-5; no definite D call. CDR3 protein: CASSYRNQPQHF. As DNA, the CDR3 is TGTGCCAGCAGTTACCGGAATCAGCCCCAGCATTTT.